This T cell receptor beta chain was observed in a study of cytomegalovirus exposure and HLA in healthy donors. Whole-study findings and limits: In a later analysis, a missense DCLRE1C variant was linked to TCR beta V- and J-gene trimming. Researchers counted roughly 150 TCR beta chains as cytomegalovirus-associated. Earlier results showed most TCR beta V segments being productive about 87% or about 30% of the time.

A few counts support this clone. The antigen is not known. Both 60 Vbeta primers and 13 Jbeta primers went into the PCR. Profiled with immunoSEQ multiplex PCR; TCRdb holds only in-frame clones, not every one. The data contain some 150,000 clones, around three quarters of them singletons. Germline V lookup: CDR1 SGHTA, CDR2 FQGNSA. V lost 5 bases, J lost 10 bases, and 12 bases lay in between. The CDR3 runs 12 residues. The specimen was PBMCs. V and J are TRBV7-2 and TRBJ2-1, with D perhaps matching TRBD1 (5 bases). This TCR was sampled from a woman aged 25 to 39 in good health and CMV-seronegative. The DNA for the CDR3 is TGTGCCAGCAGCCTCCAGACAGAAGAGCAGTTCTTC. This gives the protein CASSLQTEEQFF.